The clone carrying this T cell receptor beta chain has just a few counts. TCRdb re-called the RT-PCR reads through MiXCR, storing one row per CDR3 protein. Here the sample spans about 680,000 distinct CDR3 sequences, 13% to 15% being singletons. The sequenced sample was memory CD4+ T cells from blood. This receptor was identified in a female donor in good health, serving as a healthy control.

The CDR3 loop is CASSQTKGSYEQYF. The CDR3 DNA is TGTGCCAGCAGCCAAACTAAGGGATCCTACGAGCAGTACTTC. The rearrangement uses TRBV3-1 and TRBJ2-7; D unresolved. The CDR3 spans 14 residues. V was clipped by 2 bases and J by 1 base, with 9 bases between them. Germline V lookup: CDR1 LGHDT, CDR2 YNNKEL (reference sequence).